This T cell receptor beta chain was sequenced for a study of blood T cells in healthy people across ages. Overall study findings and caveats: The CMV status of each donor remained undetermined, and this could have confounded shifts in expanded clonotypes. Estimates based on one million T cells were treated as lower bounds. Naive CD4+ cells and diversity were both higher in long-lived donors than in aged donors.

Collection of around 9.3 milliliters of peripheral blood was performed for each donor. CDR1 MNHEY and CDR2 SVGAGI come from the germline V gene. The CDR3 covers 13 residues. V lost 6 bases and J lost 12; bases outside the gene matches: 13. Note on this clonotype: The antigen is undetermined. Since a much larger clone is just one base distant, this may be a read error.

Alongside a J-beta primer mix, a sample-barcoded 5' primer served in a second PCR lasting about 7 to 11 cycles. Via MiXCR, TCRdb re-called the 5' RACE reads, giving one row per CDR3 protein. The sample shows approximately 1,000,000 distinct CDR3 sequences, 45% of them seen only once. The source is a woman aged 55-70 years in good health. The sample comprised blood. V is TRBV6-5 and J is TRBJ2-7; TRBD2 matches at 8 bases. Here the CDR3 DNA reads TGTGCCAGCAGGAGCGGGAGCAATACCATTCGGTACTTC. This encodes CASRSGSNTIRYF.